This entry features one T cell receptor (beta chain) sequence. This sample is drawn from a study of blood T cell repertoires in COVID-19. Background on the study: Samples of COVID-19 (acute and convalescent) were obtained from the United States, Italy and Spain.

Per the original data handling: For nucleated cells, counts were estimated from reference gene primer amplification. Measured with immunoSEQ multiplex PCR; TCRdb has only the in-frame clones, and not every one. The V and J calls and clone size come from that table; D and trimming were worked out from the DNA. Of around 130,000 clones in the sample, around three quarters were seen once. Germline CDR1 reads MNHEY; CDR2 reads SVGAGI. CDR3 length: 14 residues. V was shortened by 7 bases and J by 1 base, with 14 bases between the two germline ends. The chain has TRBV6-5 and TRBJ2-7; weak D call: TRBD1 (6 bases). The clonotype comes from a human donor in a cohort sampled during active COVID-19. Sequencing was performed on peripheral blood. The CDR3 here is CASNPDSFSYEQYF. The DNA for the CDR3 is TGTGCCAGCAACCCGGACAGTTTTTCCTACGAGCAGTACTTC.